This T cell receptor beta chain was recorded in a study of T cells in Graves' hyperthyroidism and ophthalmopathy. Study results and caveats: In blood, most of the thyroid clonotypes expanded above 0.001 were also present.

With regard to this clonotype: Its target is not known.

TCR beta CDR3 regions were amplified from RNA transcripts. When the TCR CDR3 underwent first-round RT-PCR, the HTBI primer set was used. TCRdb passed the multiplex PCR reads through MiXCR, listing each CDR3 protein once. This sample has around 280,000 distinct CDR3 sequences, with about 14% found just once. CDR3 length equals 15 residues. Germline CDR1 and CDR2: SGHRS and YFSETQ. V was trimmed by 0 bases and J by 6 bases, leaving 15 bases between them. Hyperthyroidism was newly diagnosed in patients aged 18 to 65 (duration under 2 months). A patient was excluded if there was uncontrolled infection, other autoimmune disease, pregnancy or lactation. Preceding any ophthalmopathy symptoms, the blood sample dates from first hyperthyroidism diagnosis.

The V and J genes are TRBV5-1 and TRBJ2-5, with D possibly being TRBD2 (5 bases). Sequencing was carried out using blood. The sequence derives from a woman aged 25 to 45 with Graves' hyperthyroidism that later progressed to Graves' ophthalmopathy. This CDR3 reads CASSLGLGSGKTQYF. CDR3 nucleotide sequence: TGCGCCAGCAGCTTGGGGCTGGGGAGTGGGAAGACCCAGTACTTC.